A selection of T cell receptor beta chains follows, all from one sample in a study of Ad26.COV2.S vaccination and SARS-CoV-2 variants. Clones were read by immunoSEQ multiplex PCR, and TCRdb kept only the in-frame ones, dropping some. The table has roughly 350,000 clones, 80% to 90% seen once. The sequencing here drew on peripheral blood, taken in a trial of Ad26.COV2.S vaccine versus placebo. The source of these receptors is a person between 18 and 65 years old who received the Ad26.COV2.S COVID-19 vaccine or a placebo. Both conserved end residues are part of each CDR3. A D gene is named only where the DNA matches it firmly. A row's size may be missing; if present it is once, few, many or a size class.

CASSLDYRETQYF | TGTGCCAGTAGTCTCGACTACCGAGAGACCCAGTACTTC | TRBJ2-5 | few | . | TRBV19
CASSIYGTYNEQFF | TGCGCCAGCAGTATCTACGGTACCTACAATGAGCAGTTCTTC | TRBJ2-1 | . | . | TRBV10-1
CASSLTGTYEQYF | TGCGCCAGCAGCTTAACAGGGACATACGAGCAGTACTTC | TRBJ2-7 | once | . | TRBV5-1
CASISNTGPGANVLTF | TGTGCCAGTATTTCGAATACAGGGCCAGGGGCCAACGTCCTGACTTTC | TRBJ2-6 | . | . | TRBV19
CASAGQATNYGYTF | TGTGCCAGCGCCGGACAGGCAACTAACTATGGCTACACCTTC | TRBJ1-2 | . | TRBD1 | TRBV18
CASAPLAGGPYEQFF | TGTGCCAGCGCGCCTCTAGCGGGAGGGCCGTATGAGCAGTTCTTC | TRBJ2-1 | . | TRBD2 | TRBV7-9
CASGIATTGDTQYF | TGTGCCAGCGGGATAGCGACTACAGGAGATACGCAGTATTTT | TRBJ2-3 | . | . | TRBV27
CASSQGSGSYEQYF | TGTGCCAGCTCACAGGGTTCTGGGTCCTACGAGCAGTACTTC | TRBJ2-7 | . | . | TRBV18
CASSLRVTDTQYF | TGCGCCAGCAGCTTGCGGGTCACAGATACGCAGTATTTT | TRBJ2-3 | once | . | TRBV5-1
CASSRLASGELFF | TGTGCCAGTAGTAGGCTAGCGTCCGGGGAGCTGTTTTTT | TRBJ2-2 | . | . | TRBV19
CASSLGPSSPIQYF | TGTGCCAGCAGCTTAGGTCCCAGCTCACCCATTCAGTACTTC | TRBJ2-4 | few | . | TRBV7-2
CAWSGSQETRYF | TGTGCCTGGAGTGGATCCCAAGAGACCCGGTACTTC | TRBJ2-5 | . | . | TRBV30
CASNPDRGRANEQFF | TGTGCCAGCAACCCGGACAGGGGGCGGGCTAATGAGCAGTTCTTC | TRBJ2-1 | . | TRBD1 | TRBV5-4
CASSESGAGDNYGYTF | TGTGCCAGCAGTGAAAGCGGGGCAGGTGATAACTATGGCTACACCTTC | TRBJ1-2 | . | . | TRBV6-1
CASSLGQGYEQYF | TGTGCCAGCAGTTTAGGACAGGGCTACGAGCAGTACTTC | TRBJ2-7 | . | TRBD1 | TRBV28
CASSLGGYEQYF | TGTGCCAGCAGTCTAGGGGGGTACGAGCAGTACTTC | TRBJ2-7 | few | . | TRBV28
CASSQGTSGMLSTDTQYF | TGTGCCAGCAGCCAAGGTACTAGCGGGATGCTTAGCACAGATACGCAGTATTTT | TRBJ2-3 | . | TRBD2 | TRBV4-2
CASSYAGLNEQFF | TGTGCCAGCAGTTACGCGGGCTTAAATGAGCAGTTCTTC | TRBJ2-1 | . | . | TRBV6-6
CASSLPATGGLETQYF | TGTGCCAGCAGCTTGCCCGCGACAGGGGGCTTAGAGACCCAGTACTTC | TRBJ2-5 | . | TRBD1 | TRBV5-4
CASSDLDREDYEQYF | TGTGCCAGCAGCGACCTGGACAGGGAGGACTACGAGCAGTACTTC | TRBJ2-7 | . | TRBD1 | TRBV5-6